This T cell receptor (beta chain) was captured by sequencing in a study of vaccination and CD4 T cells after COVID-19. At the level of the study: Convalescent patients gave post-COVID blood a median approximately 100 days post-diagnosis, range 35 to 161. Cells were stimulated with overlapping spike peptide pools from SARS-CoV-2, HCoV-NL63, HCoV-OC43 and HCoV-229E.

With V trimmed by 2 bases and J by 10 bases, 4 bases remained unmatched. Germline loops: CDR1 SGHVS, CDR2 FQNEAQ. This CDR3 is 14 amino acids long. Points on this clonotype: Its target is not known.

The treatment is: approximately nine-day PBMC culture with coronavirus spike peptide pools or control peptides (ViraFEST assay). Prior to the COVID-19 pandemic (2011-2018), the unexposed donor's CD4+ T cells were collected. Once peptide pools had expanded antigen-specific T cells, ViraFEST sequenced TCRs. It was on days 3 and 7 that half the medium was replaced with fresh IL-2 medium. The Oncomine TCR Beta short-read assay sequenced DNA from cultured CD4+ T cells. Using the QIAamp micro DNA kit, genomic DNA was extracted from the CD4+ T cells that had been cultured. TCRdb redid the calling of the PCR reads with MiXCR, one entry per CDR3 protein. The repertoire holds some 9,100 distinct CDR3 sequences, with 35% to 45% as singletons.

The clonotype comes from a human donor in good health. The chain is built from TRBV7-8 and TRBJ2-5, with TRBD2 matching over 13 bases. The sequenced sample consisted of CD4+ T cells from blood, cultured in vitro. The chain's CDR3 is CASSLRTSGSDQYF. The CDR3, as DNA: TGTGCCAGCAGCTTACGGACTAGCGGGAGCGACCAGTACTTC.